A selection of T cell receptor beta chains follows, all from one sample in a study of T cell responses to AZD1222 COVID-19 vaccine. TCRdb's copy holds only in-frame clones and misses some; the assay was immunoSEQ multiplex PCR. The table has more than 80,000 clones, about 90% seen once. The sample was peripheral blood, taken on day 0 of MenACWY control vaccination. The receptors stem from an adult in good health. The CDR3 runs from the conserved cysteine through the conserved F or W. The D gene is left open where the match is weak. Some rows mark clone size as missing; the rest say once, few, many or name a class of expanded clone.

-	TRBV6-2/TRBV6-3	-	TRBJ1-2	TGTGCCAGCAGTTACTCGACAGGAGCCGGGGGCTACACCTTC	CASSYSTGAGGYTF
-	TRBV7-9	-	TRBJ1-1	TGTGCCAGCAGCCGAACTGAGACCGACACTGAAGCTTTCTTT	CASSRTETDTEAFF
TRBD2	TRBV19	few	TRBJ2-3	TGTGCCAGTAGTAGAGCGGGGGGGCCTACAGATACGCAGTATTTT	CASSRAGGPTDTQYF
-	TRBV5-1	-	TRBJ1-2	TGCGCCAGCAGCACCTCTAACTATGGCTACACCTTC	CASSTSNYGYTF
-	TRBV4-3	-	TRBJ1-3	TGCGCCAGCAGCCAAGATCTCCGGGGATCTGGAAACACCATATATTTT	CASSQDLRGSGNTIYF
-	TRBV15	-	TRBJ1-5	TGTGCCACCAGCAGTCCGTTGGGGGGCAATCAGCCCCAGCATTTT	CATSSPLGGNQPQHF
-	TRBV7-9	-	TRBJ1-5	TGTGCCAGCAGCTTAGACGGGCGGGTCATCGGAGCGCAGCCCCAGCATTTT	CASSLDGRVIGAQPQHF
-	TRBV4-3	-	TRBJ1-6	TGCGCCAGCAGCCAAGATAGGGGTACTCCCCCCCATTCACCCCTCCACTTT	CASSQDRGTPPHSPLHF
-	TRBV12-3/TRBV12-4	-	TRBJ1-6	TGTGCCAGCAGTCCCCGGAATTCACCCCTCCACTTT	CASSPRNSPLHF
-	TRBV27	-	TRBJ1-5	TGTGCCAGCAGTTTTCCGGATCAGCCCCAGCATTTT	CASSFPDQPQHF
-	TRBV29-1	-	TRBJ2-2	TGCAGCGTTGAGCTGGGGGCCGGCACCGGGGAGCTGTTTTTT	CSVELGAGTGELFF
-	TRBV4-1	-	TRBJ1-5	TGCGCCAGCAGCCAAGAAGTTCCTGGGCAGGGGAGAGGACTTAGCAATCAGCCCCAGCATTTT	CASSQEVPGQGRGLSNQPQHF
-	TRBV6-2/TRBV6-3	-	TRBJ1-2	TGTGCCAGCAGTGACCGGGACAAAACTAACTATGGCTACACCTTC	CASSDRDKTNYGYTF
TRBD1	TRBV2	-	TRBJ1-1	TGTGCCAGCAGACTCAGGGGGTTCGCTTTCTTT	CASRLRGFAFF
TRBD1	TRBV28	-	TRBJ1-2	TGTGCCAGCAGTCCAACGACAGGGGACTATGGCTACACCTTC	CASSPTTGDYGYTF
-	TRBV30	-	TRBJ2-1	TGTGCCTGGGCTCCACCGACACTCTCCTACAATGAGCAGTTCTTC	CAWAPPTLSYNEQFF
TRBD1	TRBV12-5	few	TRBJ1-5	TGTGCTAGTGGCCGGGACAGAATAGGTCAATTT	CASGRDRIGQF
-	TRBV9	-	TRBJ1-5	TGTGCCAGCAGCGTAGGGCCAGGCGCTTATAGCAATCAGCCCCAGCATTTT	CASSVGPGAYSNQPQHF
TRBD1	TRBV28	-	TRBJ1-2	TGTGCCAGCAGATCAACAGGGGGCGAGTATGGCTACACCTTC	CASRSTGGEYGYTF
-	TRBV13	-	TRBJ1-6	TGTGCCAGCAGCGCTTCTCGACGGGATTCACCCCTCCACTTT	CASSASRRDSPLHF
-	TRBV11-2	-	TRBJ2-3	TGTGCCAGCAGCCCTAACTCAGGGGCGGATGGGACAGATACGCAGTATTTT	CASSPNSGADGTDTQYF
-	TRBV5-1	-	TRBJ1-1	TGCGCCAGCAGCCCCCGGGCCTCTTCACCCACTGAAGCTTTCTTT	CASSPRASSPTEAFF
-	TRBV5-1	-	TRBJ2-7	TGCGCCAGCAGCTTGGGAGTCTCGTACGAGCAGTACTTC	CASSLGVSYEQYF
TRBD1	TRBV14	-	TRBJ1-2	TGTGCCAGCAGCCAAGTCCGAACAGGGGTAGGTGGCTACACCTTC	CASSQVRTGVGGYTF
TRBD1	TRBV11-2	-	TRBJ1-4	TGTGCCAGCAGCCGCGGACAGGGGTCTGGTGAAAAACTGTTTTTT	CASSRGQGSGEKLFF
-	TRBV19	-	TRBJ1-3	TGTGCCTGCCGGGCCATATATTCCTCTGGAAACACCATATATTTT	CACRAIYSSGNTIYF
TRBD1	TRBV10-3	-	TRBJ1-1	TGTGCCATCGGGGGACAGGGGTCGGTTGGGAACACTGAAGCTTTCTTT	CAIGGQGSVGNTEAFF
-	TRBV15	once	TRBJ1-6	TGTGCCACCAGCAGAGCCCCGGGACTCGCGGTTACACCCCTCCACTTT	CATSRAPGLAVTPLHF
-	TRBV5-1	-	TRBJ2-2	TGCGCCAGCAGCTTCGACAGCTCGAGTAACACCGGGGAGCTGTTTTTT	CASSFDSSSNTGELFF
-	TRBV2	-	TRBJ1-6	TGTGCCAGCAGGTTGGGAGTCAATTCACCCCTCCACTTT	CASRLGVNSPLHF
-	TRBV3-1/TRBV3-2	-	TRBJ1-1	TGTGCCAGCAGCCAAGGAGGGAACACTGAAGCTTTCTTT	CASSQGGNTEAFF
-	TRBV28	-	TRBJ1-2	-	CASSSSRTGNGYGYTF
-	TRBV6-2/TRBV6-3	-	TRBJ2-7	TGTGCCAGCAGTTACCGCCGGGCGTACGAGCAGTACTTC	CASSYRRAYEQYF
TRBD2	TRBV30	-	TRBJ2-1	TGTGCCTGGATGTGGACCATTGGGACTAGCGGGGAGCAGTTCTTC	CAWMWTIGTSGEQFF
TRBD1	TRBV5-1	-	TRBJ1-5	TGCGCCAGCAGCTCGGGGACAGGGGGCGAAAGTCAGCCCCAGCATTTT	CASSSGTGGESQPQHF
-	TRBV15	few	TRBJ1-5	TGTGCCACCAGCAGAGATTCGGGTAGCAATCAGCCCCAGCATTTT	CATSRDSGSNQPQHF
TRBD1	TRBV27	-	TRBJ1-6	TGTGCCAGCAGTTTATTCCAAGGGGGCGATTCACCCCTCCACTTT	CASSLFQGGDSPLHF
TRBD2	TRBV7-2	-	TRBJ2-3	TGTGCCAGCAGTCCCAGCGGGGTTACGGATACGCAGTATTTT	CASSPSGVTDTQYF
-	TRBV15	-	TRBJ2-5	TGTGCCACCAGCAGAGGAGGAGTGGGGGGGCGTTGGGAGACCCAGTACTTC	CATSRGGVGGRWETQYF
-	TRBV6-1	-	TRBJ1-1	TGTGCCAGCAGTGATCAAGGACAGATAAACACTGAAGCTTTCTTT	CASSDQGQINTEAFF
TRBD1	TRBV2	-	TRBJ1-2	TGTGCCAGCAGTGACGTACAGGGGTCTGGCTACACCTTC	CASSDVQGSGYTF
TRBD1	TRBV15	-	TRBJ2-7	TGTGCCACCAGCAGGGGACAGGGGGCAAACGAGCAGTACTTC	CATSRGQGANEQYF
-	TRBV6-5	-	TRBJ1-1	TGTGCCAGCAGTCGCTACAGGGACACTGAAGCTTTCTTT	CASSRYRDTEAFF
-	TRBV10-3	-	TRBJ2-7	TGTGCCATCAGAAAAGCAATCGGAGACACCTACGAGCAGTACTTC	CAIRKAIGDTYEQYF
-	TRBV4-2	-	TRBJ1-1	TGTGCCAGCAGCCAAGTCGGGGGAGGAAACACTGAAGCTTTCTTT	CASSQVGGGNTEAFF
-	TRBV29-1	-	TRBJ2-7	TGCAGCGTTGGGACTAGACAGGGCAAGTTGGGCGAGCAGTACTTC	CSVGTRQGKLGEQYF
-	TRBV4-1	few	TRBJ1-1	TGCGCCAGCAGCGGAGGCTGGGGTGAAGCTTTCTTT	CASSGGWGEAFF
-	TRBV4-3	few	TRBJ1-5	TGCGCCAGCAGCCAAGACAAGGGGCAGCCCCAGCATTTT	CASSQDKGQPQHF
-	TRBV6-4	-	TRBJ1-1	TGTGCCAGCAGTTCAAAGTTGAACACTGAAGCTTTCTTT	CASSSKLNTEAFF
TRBD2	TRBV7-2	-	TRBJ2-1	TGTGCCAGCAGCCCAGCGGGGAACAATGAGCAGTTCTTC	CASSPAGNNEQFF
-	TRBV5-1	-	TRBJ1-5	TGCGCCAGCAGCTTGGAATCTGGGGATCAGCCCCAGCATTTT	CASSLESGDQPQHF
-	TRBV7-9	-	TRBJ2-7	TGTGCCAGCAGCTTAGATGATTGGACCCAAGGGTACTTC	CASSLDDWTQGYF
-	TRBV2	-	TRBJ2-5	TGTGCCAGCAGTGATTGGGGGGGCGGTGAGACCCAGTACTTC	CASSDWGGGETQYF
-	TRBV2	-	TRBJ1-1	TGTGCCAGCAGTCCCCCAGAAGGCTTGAACACTGAAGCTTTCTTT	CASSPPEGLNTEAFF
TRBD2	TRBV10-3	-	TRBJ2-1	TGTGCCCTCAGATCTAGCGGGGGCAATGAGCAGTTCTTC	CALRSSGGNEQFF